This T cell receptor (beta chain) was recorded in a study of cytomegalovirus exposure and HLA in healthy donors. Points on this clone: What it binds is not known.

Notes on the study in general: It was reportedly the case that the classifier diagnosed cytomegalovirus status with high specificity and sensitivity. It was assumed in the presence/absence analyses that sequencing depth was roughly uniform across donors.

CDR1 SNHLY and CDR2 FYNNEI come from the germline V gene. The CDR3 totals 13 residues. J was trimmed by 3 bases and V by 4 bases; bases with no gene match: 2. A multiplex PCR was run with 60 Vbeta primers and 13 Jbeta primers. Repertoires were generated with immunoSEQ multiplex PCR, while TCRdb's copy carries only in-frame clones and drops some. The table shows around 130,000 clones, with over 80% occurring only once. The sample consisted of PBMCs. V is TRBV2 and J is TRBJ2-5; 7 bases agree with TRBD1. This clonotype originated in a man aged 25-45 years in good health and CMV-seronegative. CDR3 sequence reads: CASSGDREETQYF. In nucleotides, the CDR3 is TGTGCCAGCAGTGGTGACAGGGAAGAGACCCAGTACTTC.